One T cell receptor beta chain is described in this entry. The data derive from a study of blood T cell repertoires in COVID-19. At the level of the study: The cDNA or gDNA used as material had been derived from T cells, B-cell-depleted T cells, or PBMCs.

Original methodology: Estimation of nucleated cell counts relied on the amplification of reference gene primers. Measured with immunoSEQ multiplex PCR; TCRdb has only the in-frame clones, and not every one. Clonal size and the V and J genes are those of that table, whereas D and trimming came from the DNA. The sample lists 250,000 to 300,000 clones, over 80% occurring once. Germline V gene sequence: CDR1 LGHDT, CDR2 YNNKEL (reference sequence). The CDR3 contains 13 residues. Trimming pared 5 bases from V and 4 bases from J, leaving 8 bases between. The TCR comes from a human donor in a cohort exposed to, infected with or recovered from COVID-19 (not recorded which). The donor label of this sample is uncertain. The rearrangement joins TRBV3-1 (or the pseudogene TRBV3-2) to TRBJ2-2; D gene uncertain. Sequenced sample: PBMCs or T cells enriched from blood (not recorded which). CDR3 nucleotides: TGTGCCAGCAGCTCTCGAGGCACCGGGGAGCTGTTTTTT. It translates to CASSSRGTGELFF.